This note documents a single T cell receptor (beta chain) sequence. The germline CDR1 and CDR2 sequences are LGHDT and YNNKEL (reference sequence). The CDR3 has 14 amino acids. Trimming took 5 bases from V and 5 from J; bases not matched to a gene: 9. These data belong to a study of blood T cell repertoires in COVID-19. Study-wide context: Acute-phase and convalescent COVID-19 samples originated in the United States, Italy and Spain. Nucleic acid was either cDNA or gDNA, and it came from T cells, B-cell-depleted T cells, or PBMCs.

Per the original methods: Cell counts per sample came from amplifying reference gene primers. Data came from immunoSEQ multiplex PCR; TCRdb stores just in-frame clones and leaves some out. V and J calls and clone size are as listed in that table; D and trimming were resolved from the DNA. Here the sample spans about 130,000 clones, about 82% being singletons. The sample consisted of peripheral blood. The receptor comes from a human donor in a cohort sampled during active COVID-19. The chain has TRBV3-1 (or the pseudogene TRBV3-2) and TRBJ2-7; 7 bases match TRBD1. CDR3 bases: TGTGCCAGCAGCAGACGACAGGGAACCGACGAGCAGTACTTC. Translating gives CASSRRQGTDEQYF.